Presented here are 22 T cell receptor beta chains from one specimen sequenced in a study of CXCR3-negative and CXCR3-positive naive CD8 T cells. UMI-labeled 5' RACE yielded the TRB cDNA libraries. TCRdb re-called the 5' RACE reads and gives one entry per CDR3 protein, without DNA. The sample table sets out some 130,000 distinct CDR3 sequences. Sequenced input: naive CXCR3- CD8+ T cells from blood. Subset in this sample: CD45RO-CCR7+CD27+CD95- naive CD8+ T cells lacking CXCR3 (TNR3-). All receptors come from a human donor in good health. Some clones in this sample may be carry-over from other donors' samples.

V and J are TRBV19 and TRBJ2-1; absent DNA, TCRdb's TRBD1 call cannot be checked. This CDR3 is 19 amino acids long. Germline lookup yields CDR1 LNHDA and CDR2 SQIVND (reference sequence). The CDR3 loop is CASSKRATGTTYSYNEQFF. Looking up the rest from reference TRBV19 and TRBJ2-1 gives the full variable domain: DGGITQSPKYLFRKEGQNVTLSCEQNLNHDAMYWYRQDPGQGLRLIYYSQIVNDFQKGDIAEGYSVSREKKESFPLTVTSAQKNPTAFYLCASSKRATGTTYSYNEQFFGPGTRLTVL.

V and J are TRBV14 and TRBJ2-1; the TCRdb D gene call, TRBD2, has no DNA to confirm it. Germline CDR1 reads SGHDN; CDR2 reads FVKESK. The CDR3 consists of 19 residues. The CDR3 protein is CASSPTTTLAGRLGNEQFF.

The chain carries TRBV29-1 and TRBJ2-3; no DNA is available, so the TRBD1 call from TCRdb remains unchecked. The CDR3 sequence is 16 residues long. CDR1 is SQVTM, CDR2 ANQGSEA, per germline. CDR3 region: CSVAEGAAVGADTQYF.

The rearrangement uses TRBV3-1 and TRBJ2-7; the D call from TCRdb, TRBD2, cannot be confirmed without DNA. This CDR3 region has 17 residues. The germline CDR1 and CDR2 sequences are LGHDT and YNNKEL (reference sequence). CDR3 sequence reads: CASSQSPPGLAGGEQYF.

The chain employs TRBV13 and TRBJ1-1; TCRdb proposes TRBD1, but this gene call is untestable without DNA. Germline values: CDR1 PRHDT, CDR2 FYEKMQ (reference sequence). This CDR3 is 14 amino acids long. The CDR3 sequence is CASSLDRGATEAFF.

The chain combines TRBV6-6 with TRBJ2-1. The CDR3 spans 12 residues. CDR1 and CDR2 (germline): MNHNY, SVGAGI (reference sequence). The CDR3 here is CASSYATDEQFF.

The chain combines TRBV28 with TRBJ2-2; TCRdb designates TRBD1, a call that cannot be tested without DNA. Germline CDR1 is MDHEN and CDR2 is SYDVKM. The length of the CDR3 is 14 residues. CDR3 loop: CASRPPRQGGELFF.

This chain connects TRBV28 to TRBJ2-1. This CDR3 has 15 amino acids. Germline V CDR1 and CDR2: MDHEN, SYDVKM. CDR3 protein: CASSSRPGSYNEQFF.

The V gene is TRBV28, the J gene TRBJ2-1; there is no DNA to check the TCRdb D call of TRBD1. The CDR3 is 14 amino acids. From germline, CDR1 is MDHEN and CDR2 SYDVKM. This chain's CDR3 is CASVRDPTHNEQFF. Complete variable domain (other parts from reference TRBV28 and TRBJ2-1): DVKVTQSSRYLVKRTGEKVFLECVQDMDHENMFWYRQDPGLGLRLIYFSYDVKMKEKGDIPEGYSVSREKKERFSLILESASTNQTSMYLCASVRDPTHNEQFFGPGTRLTVL.

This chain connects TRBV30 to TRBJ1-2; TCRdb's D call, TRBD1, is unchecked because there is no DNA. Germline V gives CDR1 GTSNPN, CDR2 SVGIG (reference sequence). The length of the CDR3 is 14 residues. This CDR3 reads CAWSLIGQSQGYTF.

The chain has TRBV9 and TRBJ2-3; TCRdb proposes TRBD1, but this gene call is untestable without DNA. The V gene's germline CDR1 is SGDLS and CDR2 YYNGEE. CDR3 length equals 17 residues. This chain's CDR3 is CASSPRWDPDHTDTQYF.

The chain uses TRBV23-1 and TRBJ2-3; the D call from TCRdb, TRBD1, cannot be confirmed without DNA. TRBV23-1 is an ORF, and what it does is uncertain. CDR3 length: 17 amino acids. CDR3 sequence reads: CASSQSLWDRVSDTQYF.

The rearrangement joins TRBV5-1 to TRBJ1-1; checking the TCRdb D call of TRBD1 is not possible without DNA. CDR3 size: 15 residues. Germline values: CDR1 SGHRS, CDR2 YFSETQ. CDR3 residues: CASSLATGGNTEAFF.

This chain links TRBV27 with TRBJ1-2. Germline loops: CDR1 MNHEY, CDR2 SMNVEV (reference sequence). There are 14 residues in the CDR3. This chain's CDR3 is CASSPRSRLEGYTF.

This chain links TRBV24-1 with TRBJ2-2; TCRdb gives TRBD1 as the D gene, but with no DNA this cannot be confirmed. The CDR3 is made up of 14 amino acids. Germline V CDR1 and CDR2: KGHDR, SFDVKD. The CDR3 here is CATSPGVDTGELFF.

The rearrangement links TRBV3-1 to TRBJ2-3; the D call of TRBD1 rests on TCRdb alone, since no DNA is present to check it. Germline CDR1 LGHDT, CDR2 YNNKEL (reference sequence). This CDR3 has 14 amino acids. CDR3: CASRRTGHTDTQYF.

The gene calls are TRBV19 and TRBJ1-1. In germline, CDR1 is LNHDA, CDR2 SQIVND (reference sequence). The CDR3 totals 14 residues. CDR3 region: CASSIYRDSLEAFF.

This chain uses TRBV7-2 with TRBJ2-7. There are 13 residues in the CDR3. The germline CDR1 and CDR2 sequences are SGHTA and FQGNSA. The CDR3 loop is CASSRGATYEQYF.

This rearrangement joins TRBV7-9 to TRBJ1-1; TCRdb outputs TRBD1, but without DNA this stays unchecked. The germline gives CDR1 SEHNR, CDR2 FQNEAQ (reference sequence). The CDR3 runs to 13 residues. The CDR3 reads CASSPQGSAEAFF.

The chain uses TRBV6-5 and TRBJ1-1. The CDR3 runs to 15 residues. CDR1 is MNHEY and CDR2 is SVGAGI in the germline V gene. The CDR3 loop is CASSYSTEMNTEAFF.

The CDR3 reads CASSPEQGARSEAFF. This chain links TRBV5-1 with TRBJ1-1; the D call of TRBD1 rests on TCRdb alone, since no DNA is present to check it. This CDR3 contains 15 residues. Per the germline V gene, CDR1 is SGHRS and CDR2 is YFSETQ.

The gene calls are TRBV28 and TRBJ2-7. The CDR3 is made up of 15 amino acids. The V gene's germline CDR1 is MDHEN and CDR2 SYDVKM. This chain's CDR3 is CASSLGRGSSYEQYF.